The 18 T cell receptor beta chains below all came from one sample that was sequenced in a study of blood T cell repertoires in COVID-19. Assay used: immunoSEQ multiplex PCR; TCRdb lists only in-frame clones, some missing. The sample contains some 110,000 clones, roughly 80% of which appear only once. Input material: peripheral blood. Receptor source: a woman of 80 years or more with active or convalescent COVID-19.

Note on this clone: Other DNA sequences in the sample encode the same CDR3. The V and J genes are TRBV18 and TRBJ2-5; D might be TRBD1 (5 bases). This CDR3 is 13 amino acids long. The germline V gene encodes CDR1 KGHSH and CDR2 LQKENI. Trimming stripped 5 bases from V and 2 bases from J, with 9 bases between. CDR3 region: CASSSRQQETQYF. The CDR3 DNA follows: TGTGCCAGCTCATCACGACAGCAAGAGACCCAGTACTTC.

V is TRBV4-2 and J is TRBJ1-3; a weak D match, TRBD1 (5 bases). Germline V gene data show CDR1 as LGHNA and CDR2 as YNFKEQ. The CDR3 consists of 17 residues. V was trimmed by 0 bases and J by 8 bases, leaving 20 bases between them. The chain's CDR3 is CASSQDYGGKGRDTIYF. As DNA, the CDR3 is TGTGCCAGCAGCCAAGATTACGGGGGGAAGGGCCGGGACACCATATATTTT.

This rearrangement joins TRBV5-4 to TRBJ2-7; TRBD1 aligns across 8 bases. The CDR3 runs to 14 residues. Germline V CDR1 and CDR2: SGHNT, YYREEE (reference sequence). Unmatched junction bases numbered 6, after V lost 0 bases and J lost 7 bases. CDR3 nucleotides: TGTGCCAGCAGCTTGGGACAGGGGCGCAGGGAGCAGTACTTC. This codes for CASSLGQGRREQYF.

CDR3 in amino acids: CAISGLAGGSYNEQFF. The CDR3 DNA is TGTGCCATCTCGGGACTAGCGGGAGGATCCTACAATGAGCAGTTCTTC. This chain uses TRBV10-3 with TRBJ2-1; 15 positions agree with TRBD2. Germline V lookup: CDR1 ENHRY, CDR2 SYGVKD. The J segment lost 1 base and the V segment lost 8 bases, leaving 3 bases of the junction unmatched. The CDR3 runs 16 residues.

J is TRBJ2-1 and V is TRBV24-1, with D perhaps TRBD1 (5 bases). Trimming cost V 4 bases and J 3 bases, with 15 bases left between them. This CDR3 comprises 16 residues. The germline gives CDR1 KGHDR, CDR2 SFDVKD. The CDR3: CATSEKNRKNYNEQFF. The CDR3 DNA follows: TGTGCCACCAGTGAGAAAAACAGGAAAAACTACAATGAGCAGTTCTTC.

This chain joins TRBV6-1 and TRBJ1-6; D remains unclear. This CDR3 is 15 amino acids long. Trimming took 1 base from V and 9 from J, leaving 13 bases between them. Germline lookup yields CDR1 MNHNS and CDR2 SASEGT. The CDR3 protein is CASSEGAGIGSPLHF. For the CDR3, the DNA is TGTGCCAGCAGTGAAGGGGCCGGGATTGGTTCACCCCTCCACTTT.

The chain employs TRBV5-4 and TRBJ1-5; D is undetermined. Germline CDR1 is SGHNT and CDR2 is YYREEE (reference sequence). Trimming took 0 bases from V and 11 from J, leaving 15 bases between them. This CDR3 spans 14 amino acids. This CDR3 reads CASSLAGVSASQHF. CDR3 DNA sequence: TGTGCCAGCAGCTTGGCCGGGGTTTCTGCGTCCCAGCATTTT.

This chain joins TRBV6-5 and TRBJ2-7; TRBD1 aligns across 11 bases. Germline-derived CDR1 and CDR2 are MNHEY and SVGAGI. The CDR3 covers 15 residues. V lost 6 bases to trimming and J lost 5 bases; unmatched junction nucleotides: 9. DNA for the CDR3: TGTGCCAGCAGATCCGGGACAGGGGGTAGCCACGAGCAGTACTTC. Encoded protein: CASRSGTGGSHEQYF.

The gene calls are TRBV28 and TRBJ2-2, with 9 nucleotides matching TRBD2. J gave up 7 bases and V 6 bases, and 12 bases lay outside the gene matches. The CDR3 totals 16 residues. CDR1 and CDR2 (germline): MDHEN, SYDVKM. Here the CDR3 DNA reads TGTGCCAGCAGCCTCACTGGACTAGCGTCGGTCGGGGAGCTGTTTTTT. It encodes CASSLTGLASVGELFF. The entire variable domain, with the rest obtained from reference TRBV28 and TRBJ2-2, is as follows: DVKVTQSSRYLVKRTGEKVFLECVQDMDHENMFWYRQDPGLGLRLIYFSYDVKMKEKGDIPEGYSVSREKKERFSLILESASTNQTSMYLCASSLTGLASVGELFFGEGSRLTVL.

This clone has at least ten counts. As DNA, the CDR3 is TGTGCCAGCAGTTGGCAGGGCACTGGCTACACCTTC. Translating it yields CASSWQGTGYTF. The chain has TRBV12-3 or TRBV12-4 and TRBJ1-2, with D perhaps matching TRBD1 (5 bases). Trimming removed 4 bases at V and 7 bases at J, with 10 bases between. The length of the CDR3 is 12 residues.

V is TRBV5-1 and J is TRBJ2-6; D may be TRBD1 (6 bases). V lost 6 bases and J lost 0, with 13 bases in between. Germline loops: CDR1 SGHRS, CDR2 YFSETQ. The CDR3 runs 16 residues. This CDR3 is CASTGQLLSGANVLTF. The CDR3 bases are TGCGCCAGCACCGGACAGCTCCTCTCTGGGGCCAACGTCCTGACTTTC.

The chain has TRBV15 and TRBJ1-4; a possible D gene is TRBD1 (6 bases). V gave up 4 bases and J gave up 5 bases, with 14 bases separating them. The CDR3 totals 15 residues. Germline-derived CDR1 and CDR2 are LNHNV and YYDKDF (reference sequence). The CDR3 reads CATSKLDSKNEKLFF. The DNA for the CDR3 is TGTGCCACCAGCAAGCTGGACAGCAAGAATGAAAAACTGTTTTTT.

This chain connects TRBV28 to TRBJ1-2; 9 bases are shared with TRBD1. In germline, CDR1 is MDHEN, CDR2 SYDVKM. With 7 bases clipped from V and 1 base from J, the junction kept 10 bases outside the gene matches. CDR3 size: 16 residues. CDR3 loop: CASIAFLGQGNYGYTF. CDR3 DNA sequence: TGTGCCAGCATCGCGTTCCTGGGACAGGGTAACTATGGCTACACCTTC.

This clone has just one count. The gene calls are TRBV10-3 and TRBJ2-5; D is possibly TRBD1 (6 bases). The CDR3 length is 13 residues. CDR1 ENHRY and CDR2 SYGVKD come from the germline V gene. The V end was cut by 8 bases, the J end by 5 bases, with 15 bases between. Here the CDR3 DNA reads TGTGCCATCGGAAAGACAGGACCCGAGACCCAGTACTTC. Amino acids: CAIGKTGPETQYF.

This rearrangement joins TRBV6-6 to TRBJ2-7; TRBD1 is a possible D gene (6 bases). The V gene's germline CDR1 is MNHNY and CDR2 SVGAGI (reference sequence). V lost 2 bases and J lost 2, with 10 bases in between. This CDR3 region has 14 residues. The CDR3 nucleotides read TGTGCCAGCAGTTACACACAGGGTACCTACGAGCAGTACTTC. Translating gives CASSYTQGTYEQYF.

The rearrangement joins TRBV4-1 to TRBJ1-6; the D gene is possibly TRBD1 (5 bases). The V end lost 0 bases, the J end lost 7 bases, and 16 bases lay between the germline ends. Germline CDR1 and CDR2: MGHRA and YSYEKL. The CDR3 is 17 amino acids. CDR3 region: CASSQDGTRVRNSPLHF. The CDR3 region has the DNA TGCGCCAGCAGCCAAGATGGAACCAGGGTTCGGAATTCACCCCTCCACTTT.

This clone was recorded a few times. CDR3: CASSLARTGRIRANTEAFF. The DNA for the CDR3 is TGTGCCAGCAGCTTAGCTCGGACAGGGAGAATTAGAGCGAACACTGAAGCTTTCTTT. This chain uses TRBV7-2 with TRBJ1-1; TRBD1 matches at 8 bases. There are 19 residues in the CDR3. The ends lost 0 bases at V and 1 base at J; junction bases unmatched: 13. Germline loops: CDR1 SGHTA, CDR2 FQGNSA.

The gene calls are TRBV27 and TRBJ1-4; no clear D. The germline CDR1 and CDR2 sequences are MNHEY and SMNVEV (reference sequence). Deletions cut 3 bases from V and 8 bases from J, with 7 bases between. This CDR3 spans 12 amino acids. CDR3 in amino acids: CASSLFGEKLFF. The CDR3 nucleotides are TGTGCCAGCAGTTTGTTCGGGGAAAAACTGTTTTTT.